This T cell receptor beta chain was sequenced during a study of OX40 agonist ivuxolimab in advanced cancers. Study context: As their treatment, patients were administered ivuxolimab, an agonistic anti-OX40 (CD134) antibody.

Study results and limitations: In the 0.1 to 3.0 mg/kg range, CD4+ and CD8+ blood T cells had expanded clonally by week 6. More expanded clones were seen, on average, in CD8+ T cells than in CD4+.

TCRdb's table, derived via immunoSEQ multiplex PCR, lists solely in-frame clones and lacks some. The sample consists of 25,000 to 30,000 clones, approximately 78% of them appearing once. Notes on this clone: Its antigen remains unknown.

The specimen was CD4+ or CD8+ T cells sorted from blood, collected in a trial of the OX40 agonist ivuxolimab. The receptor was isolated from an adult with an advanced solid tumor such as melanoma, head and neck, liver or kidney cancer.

This CDR3 reads CATSREGELRDTQYF. In DNA, the CDR3 is TGTGCCACCAGCAGAGAAGGGGAGTTAAGGGATACGCAGTATTTT. The chain carries TRBV15 and TRBJ2-3, with D possibly called TRBD1 or TRBD2 (5 bases each). Trimming shortened V by 0 bases and J by 6 bases, and 13 bases separated the two germline ends. The CDR3 sequence is 15 residues long. Germline lookup yields CDR1 LNHNV and CDR2 YYDKDF (reference sequence). The full variable domain, its missing parts supplied by reference TRBV15 and TRBJ2-3, is DAMVIQNPRYQVTQFGKPVTLSCSQTLNHNVMYWYQQKSSQAPKLLFHYYDKDFNNEADTPDNFQSRRPNTSFCFLDIRSPGLGDTAMYLCATSREGELRDTQYFGPGTRLTVL.